This TCR beta chain was recovered during a study of blood T cell repertoires in COVID-19. Study-level information: Acute and convalescent COVID-19 specimens originated in the United States, Italy and Spain. The cDNA or gDNA used as material had been derived from T cells, B-cell-depleted T cells, or PBMCs.

This CDR3 has 14 amino acids. The V segment lost 3 bases and the J segment 6 bases; nucleotides outside the gene matches: 4. Germline V CDR1 and CDR2: LGHDT, YNNKEL (reference sequence). Sequencing used immunoSEQ multiplex PCR; TCRdb keeps in-frame clones, though not all of them. The repertoire holds over 130,000 clones, with about nine tenths as singletons. This clone has only one observation. The clonotype originates from a woman aged 60-70 years with active or convalescent COVID-19. The V gene is TRBV3-1 (or the pseudogene TRBV3-2), the J gene TRBJ1-2; TRBD1 matches 10 bases. Specimen: peripheral blood. The CDR3 DNA reads TGTGCCAGCAGCCAGGGGACAGGGGCTGATGGCTACACCTTC. Its translation: CASSQGTGADGYTF.